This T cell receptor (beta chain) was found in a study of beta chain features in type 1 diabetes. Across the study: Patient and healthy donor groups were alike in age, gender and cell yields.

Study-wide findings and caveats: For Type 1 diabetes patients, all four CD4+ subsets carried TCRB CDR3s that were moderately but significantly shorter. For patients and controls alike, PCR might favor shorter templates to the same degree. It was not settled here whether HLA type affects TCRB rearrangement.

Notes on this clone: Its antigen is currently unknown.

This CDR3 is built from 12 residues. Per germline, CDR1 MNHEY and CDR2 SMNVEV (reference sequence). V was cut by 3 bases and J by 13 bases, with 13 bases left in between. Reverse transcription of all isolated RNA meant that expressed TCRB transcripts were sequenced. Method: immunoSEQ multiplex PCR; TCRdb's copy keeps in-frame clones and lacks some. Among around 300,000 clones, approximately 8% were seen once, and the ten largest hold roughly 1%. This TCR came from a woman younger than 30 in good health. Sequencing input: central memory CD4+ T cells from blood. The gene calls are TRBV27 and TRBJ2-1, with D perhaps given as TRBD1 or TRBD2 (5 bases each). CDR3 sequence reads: CASSLGSRGQFF. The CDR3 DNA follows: TGTGCCAGCAGTTTGGGTTCGAGGGGTCAGTTCTTC.